This TCR beta chain was recovered during a study of blood T cell repertoires in COVID-19. Study-level information: The United States, Italy and Spain were the sources of the acute and convalescent COVID-19 samples.

Libraries were prepared by immunoSEQ multiplex PCR; TCRdb keeps only in-frame clonotypes and omits some of them. The data show around 280,000 clones, with approximately 88% seen just once and about 1.7% held by the top ten. This clone was recorded only once. V shed 0 bases and J 8 bases; nucleotides not matched to a gene: 10. Germline CDR1 and CDR2: SGHRS and YFSETQ. The CDR3 is 16 residues long. Sample: PBMCs or T cells enriched from blood (not recorded which). The TCR was taken from a woman aged 40 to 50 who had recovered from COVID-19. The gene calls are TRBV5-1 and TRBJ1-4; 7 bases align to TRBD1. CDR3 region: CASSLGQGFSGEKLFF. The CDR3 DNA follows: TGCGCCAGCAGCTTGGGACAGGGTTTTTCTGGAGAAAAACTGTTTTTT.